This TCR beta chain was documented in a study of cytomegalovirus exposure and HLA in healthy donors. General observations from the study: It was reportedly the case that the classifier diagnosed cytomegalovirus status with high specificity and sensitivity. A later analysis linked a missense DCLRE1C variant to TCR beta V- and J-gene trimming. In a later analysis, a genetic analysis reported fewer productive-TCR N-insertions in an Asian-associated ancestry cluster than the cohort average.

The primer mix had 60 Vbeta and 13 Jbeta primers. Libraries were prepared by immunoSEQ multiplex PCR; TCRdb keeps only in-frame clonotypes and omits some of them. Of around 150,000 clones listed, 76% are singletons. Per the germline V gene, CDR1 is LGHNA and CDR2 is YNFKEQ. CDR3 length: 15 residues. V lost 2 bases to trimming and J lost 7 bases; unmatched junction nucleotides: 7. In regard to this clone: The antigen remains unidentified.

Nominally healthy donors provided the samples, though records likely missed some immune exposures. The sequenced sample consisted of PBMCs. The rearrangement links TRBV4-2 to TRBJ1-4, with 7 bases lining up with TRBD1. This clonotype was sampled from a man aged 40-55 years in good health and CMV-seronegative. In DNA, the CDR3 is TGTGCCAGCAGCCAACCCCTGGGGGACAGTGAAAAACTGTTTTTT. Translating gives CASSQPLGDSEKLFF.